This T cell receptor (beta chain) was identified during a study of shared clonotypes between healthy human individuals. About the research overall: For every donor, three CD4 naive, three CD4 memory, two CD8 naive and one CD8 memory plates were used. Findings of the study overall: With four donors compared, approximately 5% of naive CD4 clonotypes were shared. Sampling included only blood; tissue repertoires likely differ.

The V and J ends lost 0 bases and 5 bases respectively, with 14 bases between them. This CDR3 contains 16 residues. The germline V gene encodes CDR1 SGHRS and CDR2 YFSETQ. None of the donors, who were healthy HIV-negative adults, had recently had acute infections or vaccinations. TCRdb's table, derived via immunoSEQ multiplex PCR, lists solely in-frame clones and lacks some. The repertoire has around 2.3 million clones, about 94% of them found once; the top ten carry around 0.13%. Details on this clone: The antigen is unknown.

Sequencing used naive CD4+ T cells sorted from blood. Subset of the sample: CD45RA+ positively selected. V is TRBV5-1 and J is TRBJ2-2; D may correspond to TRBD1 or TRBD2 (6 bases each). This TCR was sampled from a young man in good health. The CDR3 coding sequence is TGCGCCAGCAGCTTGGCCCCGGGGGCGCGGACCGGGGAGCTGTTTTTT. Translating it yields CASSLAPGARTGELFF. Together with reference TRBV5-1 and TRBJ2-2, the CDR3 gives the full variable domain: KAGVTQTPRYLIKTRGQQVTLSCSPISGHRSVSWYQQTPGQGLQFLFEYFSETQRNKGNFPGRFSGRQFSNSRSEMNVSTLELGDSALYLCASSLAPGARTGELFFGEGSRLTVL.